This T cell receptor beta chain was documented in a study of blood T cells in healthy people across ages (dated by TCRdb to between 2014 and 2017). About the full investigation: In model experiments, template switching captured roughly one uniquely barcoded TCR beta cDNA molecule for every two T cells. To track age-related changes in TCR beta repertoire diversity, the study relied on deep sequencing normalized with unique cDNA molecular identifiers. The donors were divided into four age groups: young (average 16 years), middle-aged (around 37), aged (approximately 62) and long-lived (more than 75). Using the same blood draw, the study looked at two additional independent replicas of 1 million unique cDNA reads for two donors, one aged 18 to 29 and the other aged 80 or older. The paper as a whole reports these results and caveats: Estimates of total diversity from one million sequenced T cells were regarded as lower bounds and underestimates. Compared with the aged group, the long-lived group had more naive CD4+ T cells, fewer expanded clones and increased TCR diversity, a pattern suggesting age selection. Because profiling used bulk unsorted PBMCs, naive and antigen-experienced compartments could not be compared conclusively. A strong correlation was found between observed TCR beta diversity and the percentage of naive T cells measured by flow cytometry. Observed TCR beta diversity per million T cells fell roughly linearly with age, and a significant reduction was already apparent by age about 36. Because donor CMV infection status was unknown, age-related changes in expanded clonotypes were potentially confounded.

The method was 5' RACE. The reads were generated on an Illumina HiSeq 2500. A second about 6 to 11 cycle PCR used a sample-barcoded 5' primer and a J-beta primer mix. Each TCR beta cDNA molecule received a unique molecular identifier from a template-switch 5' adaptor carrying 12 random nucleotides. Each sample yielded at least 2.5 million CDR3-containing paired-end reads. The Mint cDNA synthesis kit, primed by a TRBC-specific oligonucleotide, was used to synthesize first-strand cDNA from all RNA. After uracil-DNA glycosylase treatment, a first 18-cycle PCR used universal primers M1SS and BC2_uni_R on all cDNA. The study's own analysis went as follows. Normalization of each sample was performed by random selection of 1 million high-quality reads, each carrying a distinct molecular identifier. Instead of being binned into consensus sequences, reads that shared molecular identifiers were thrown out. MiTCR, set to a Q25 quality threshold and the strictest error-elimination algorithm, was used for CDR3 identification, clonotype clustering and error correction. A nonparametric unseen species model using Euler transformation provided a lower-bound estimate of total TCR beta diversity. TCRdb trimmed public reads at Q25 via fastp, called clones via MiXCR and kept in-frame beta chains. Every entry covers one CDR3 protein and lists the most common genes and DNA from its rows. These V and J calls derive from TCRdb rather than the authors' analysis. The sample table shows around 1,000,000 distinct CDR3 sequences, and around 27% are seen once. Less than 0.85% of the sample goes to the ten largest clones.

Donors were 35 to 40 systemically healthy Caucasian individuals from Russia aged about 6 to 100 years. About 9.8 milliliters of peripheral blood were drawn from each donor into EDTA-treated Vacutainer tubes. PBMCs were isolated by Ficoll-Paque density-gradient centrifugation, with at least 6.5 million obtained per sample. Trizol reagent was used to extract total RNA from the PBMCs, yielding at least 6 micrograms per sample. The percentages of naive CD45RAhigh/CD27high T cells were determined by flow cytometry on a PBMC aliquot from every donor. The count of this clonotype is one. No cognate antigen has been identified for it. No qualities accompany the bases; no much larger clone lies one base away. These data were also filed under a second study, of T cells of mothers and their children. The second source states: The donors were nine systemically healthy Caucasian individuals, made up of three mothers and their six children. cDNA synthesis used all of the extracted RNA, with approximately 1.6 ug of RNA in each 15 ul reaction. In the second PCR, the M1S primer added sample barcodes and 2-4 random nucleotides. Over 8 million TCR beta CDR3 reads came from each mother, compared with some 3 million reads from each child. In both related and unrelated pairs, thymic selection shapes the output of TCR recombination in a similar way, with inherited differences having only a minor effect. Normalized repertoire overlap was always found to be slightly, but never significantly, higher in related mother-child pairs than in unrelated mother-child pairs. With a sensitivity of about 100 clones per million clonotypes, no persistent microchimeric T cell clones were detected. To look for features that set related mother-child pairs apart from unrelated individuals, the researchers ran deep NGS to compare the TCR beta repertoires of mothers and children. The mean age was about 40 +/- 4 years for the mothers and approximately 11 +/- 4 years for the children. Libraries were sequenced on Illumina HiSeq 2000 with 100+100 nt paired-end reads after adapter ligation with NEBNext reagents. Mother and child libraries were prepared a month apart and sequenced in separate runs to prevent cross-contamination. For each donor, somewhere between roughly 450,000 and 2,100,000 distinct TCR beta clonotypes were identified. Naive TCR beta clonotypes were estimated from low-frequency clonotypes matched to each donor's FACS-determined naive share, without sorting.

Sequenced sample: blood. The TCR was taken from a girl aged 2 to 10 in good health.

The sequenced DNA: TGTGCCAGCAGTCCCATCCGCTCAGGGGCCAACGTCCTGACTTTC. This yields the protein CASSPIRSGANVLTF. The chain couples TRBV6-2 or TRBV6-3 to TRBJ2-6; the D gene is not confidently resolved. Between the V and J ends, shortened by 5 bases and 4 bases respectively, the junction contains 12 bases. For CDR1 and CDR2, the germline V gene lists MNHEY and SVGEGT. The CDR3 runs 15 residues from the cysteine to the phenylalanine. Only the CDR3 portion is preserved as DNA: 45 bases, with reading frame beginning at the first base.